The rows below give T cell receptor beta chains drawn from one sample of a study of cytomegalovirus exposure and HLA in healthy donors. Assay: immunoSEQ multiplex PCR; the TCRdb copy retains only in-frame clones and omits some. The table includes under 150,000 clones, just under 80% detected once. The sample taken for sequencing was PBMCs. The receptors here all came from a male donor in good health and CMV-seronegative. Each CDR3 is given with its conserved first and last residue. D genes are given only for firm matches. Rows give clone size only sometimes, using once, few, many, or a class for an expanded clone.

J gene: TRBJ2-7; V gene: TRBV11-3; CDR3 length: 14; D gene: TRBD1; clone size: .; CDR3 DNA: TGTGCCAGCAGCTCAACAGGGGACTCCTACGAGCAGTACTTC; CDR3 protein: CASSSTGDSYEQYF
J gene: TRBJ1-4; V gene: TRBV19; CDR3 length: 13; D gene: TRBD1; clone size: .; CDR3 DNA: TGTGCCACCTCCGGGACAGGGTATGAAAAACTGTTTTTT; CDR3 protein: CATSGTGYEKLFF
J gene: TRBJ1-1; V gene: TRBV7-3; CDR3 length: 14; D gene: TRBD1; clone size: .; CDR3 DNA: TGTGCCAGCAGCTTAAAAGCGGGACAGGTTGAAGCTTTCTTT; CDR3 protein: CASSLKAGQVEAFF
J gene: TRBJ1-5; V gene: TRBV27; CDR3 length: 15; D gene: TRBD1; clone size: .; CDR3 DNA: TGTGCCAGCAGCCCCGACAGGGTGGGCAATCAGCCCCAGCATTTT; CDR3 protein: CASSPDRVGNQPQHF
J gene: TRBJ1-1; V gene: TRBV5-8; CDR3 length: 13; D gene: TRBD1; clone size: few; CDR3 DNA: TGTGCCAGCGGACAGGACTTGAACACTGAAGCTTTCTTT; CDR3 protein: CASGQDLNTEAFF
J gene: TRBJ1-6; V gene: TRBV2; CDR3 length: 13; D gene: TRBD1; clone size: .; CDR3 DNA: TGTGCCAGCAGCGGACAGGGGACTTCACCCCTCCACTTT; CDR3 protein: CASSGQGTSPLHF
J gene: TRBJ2-1; V gene: TRBV27; CDR3 length: 16; D gene: TRBD1; clone size: .; CDR3 DNA: TGTGCCAGCAGTTTTTCCAGGGGGCCATTATGGAATGAGCAGTTCTTC; CDR3 protein: CASSFSRGPLWNEQFF
J gene: TRBJ2-2; V gene: TRBV18; CDR3 length: 17; D gene: TRBD2; clone size: few; CDR3 DNA: TGTGCCAGCCCTCTGACTAGCGGGGGGGCGTCCACCGGGGAGCTGTTTTTT; CDR3 protein: CASPLTSGGASTGELFF
J gene: TRBJ1-1; V gene: TRBV21-1; CDR3 length: 18; D gene: .; clone size: once; CDR3 DNA: TGTGCCAGCAGCAAAGGAACCGGGACAGGGCCTATAATCACTGAAGCTTTCTTT; CDR3 protein: CASSKGTGTGPIITEAFF
J gene: TRBJ2-1; V gene: TRBV5-1; CDR3 length: 13; D gene: .; clone size: .; CDR3 DNA: TGCGCCAGCAGCTTGTCTATCAATAATGAGCAGTTCTTC; CDR3 protein: CASSLSINNEQFF
J gene: TRBJ1-1; V gene: TRBV5-4; CDR3 length: 14; D gene: TRBD1; clone size: .; CDR3 DNA: TGTGCCAGCAGCCCCAAGACAGGGGGCACTGAAGCTTTCTTT; CDR3 protein: CASSPKTGGTEAFF
J gene: TRBJ1-2; V gene: TRBV10-3; CDR3 length: 17; D gene: .; clone size: .; CDR3 DNA: TGTGCCATCAGTGAGTCTACAGGGTGGAAAGCTAACTATGGCTACACCTTC; CDR3 protein: CAISESTGWKANYGYTF
J gene: TRBJ2-2; V gene: TRBV2; CDR3 length: 16; D gene: TRBD2; clone size: .; CDR3 DNA: TGTGCAAAGAGAGAGAGCGGGGGGGCCCGGACCGGGGAGCTGTTTTTT; CDR3 protein: CAKRESGGARTGELFF
J gene: TRBJ2-7; V gene: TRBV5-1; CDR3 length: 14; D gene: .; clone size: .; CDR3 DNA: TGCGCCAGCAGCTTGAATCAGGGGATCAACGAGCAGTACTTC; CDR3 protein: CASSLNQGINEQYF
J gene: TRBJ2-1; V gene: TRBV7-5; CDR3 length: 16; D gene: .; clone size: .; CDR3 DNA: TGTGCCAGAAGCTTAGCGCAGGGGATGTTGGAGAATGAGCAGTTCTTC; CDR3 protein: CARSLAQGMLENEQFF
J gene: TRBJ2-3; V gene: TRBV18; CDR3 length: 17; D gene: .; clone size: once; CDR3 DNA: TGTGCCAGCTCACCCTCCGAAGGAGCTGCAAGCACAGATACGCAGTATTTT; CDR3 protein: CASSPSEGAASTDTQYF
J gene: TRBJ2-3; V gene: TRBV7-8; CDR3 length: 15; D gene: TRBD2; clone size: .; CDR3 DNA: TGTGCCAGCAGCTTACGGGGGGGCCGCTCAGATACGCAGTATTTT; CDR3 protein: CASSLRGGRSDTQYF
J gene: TRBJ2-5; V gene: TRBV30; CDR3 length: 14; D gene: TRBD1; clone size: .; CDR3 DNA: TGTGCCTGGGAGGGGACAGCCGGCCAAGAGACCCAGTACTTC; CDR3 protein: CAWEGTAGQETQYF
J gene: TRBJ2-7; V gene: TRBV5-6; CDR3 length: 15; D gene: .; clone size: few; CDR3 DNA: TGTGCCAGCAGCTTGGCTCGAGGGCGGGTCTCCGAGCAGTACTTC; CDR3 protein: CASSLARGRVSEQYF
J gene: TRBJ1-2; V gene: TRBV6-5; CDR3 length: 13; D gene: TRBD1; clone size: .; CDR3 DNA: TGTGCCAGTACCGGGACAGGTTATTTTGGCTACACCTTC; CDR3 protein: CASTGTGYFGYTF
J gene: TRBJ1-2; V gene: TRBV25-1; CDR3 length: 15; D gene: .; clone size: .; CDR3 DNA: TGTGCCAGCAGTGATAGTAGGCAGGGTGTCGCGGGCTACACCTTC; CDR3 protein: CASSDSRQGVAGYTF
J gene: TRBJ2-3; V gene: TRBV7-5; CDR3 length: 16; D gene: .; clone size: .; CDR3 DNA: TGTGCCAGAAGCCCGACTAGCGGGGGGTGCAGTGATACGCAGTATTTT; CDR3 protein: CARSPTSGGCSDTQYF